The clone carrying this T cell receptor (beta chain) has a handful of counts. The CDR3 totals 17 residues. The junction had 12 bases not matched to a gene; V was cut back by 5 bases and J by 5 bases. CDR1 and CDR2 from the germline V gene are SGHAT and FQNNGV. Next came a second PCR, run for about 7 to 11 cycles, which used a sample-barcoded 5' primer along with a J-beta primer mix. TCRdb recomputed calls from the 5' RACE reads with MiXCR, one row per CDR3 protein. The repertoire holds hundreds of thousands of distinct CDR3 sequences, with roughly 53% as singletons. The record originates from a study of blood T cells in healthy people across ages.

The chain couples TRBV11-2 to TRBJ2-2; the match to TRBD1 covers 9 bases. The sample comprised blood. The origin of this receptor is a man older than 75 in good health. CDR3 DNA: TGTGCCAGCAGCCCTAGAGGGACAGGGCGAGAAACCGGGGAGCTGTTTTTT. Amino acids: CASSPRGTGRETGELFF.